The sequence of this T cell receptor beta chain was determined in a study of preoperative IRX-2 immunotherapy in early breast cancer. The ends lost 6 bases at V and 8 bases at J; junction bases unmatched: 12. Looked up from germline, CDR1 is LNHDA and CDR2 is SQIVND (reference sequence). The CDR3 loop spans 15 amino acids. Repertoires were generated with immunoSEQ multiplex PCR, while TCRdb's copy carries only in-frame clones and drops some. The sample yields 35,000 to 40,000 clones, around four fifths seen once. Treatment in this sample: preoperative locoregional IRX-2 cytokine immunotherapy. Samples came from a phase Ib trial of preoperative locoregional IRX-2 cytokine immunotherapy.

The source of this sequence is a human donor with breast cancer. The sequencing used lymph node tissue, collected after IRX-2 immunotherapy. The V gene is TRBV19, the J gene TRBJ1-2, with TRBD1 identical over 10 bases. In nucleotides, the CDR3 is TGTGCCAGTAGCCTCCGCGGGACAGGGGCGGGAGGCTACACCTTC. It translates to CASSLRGTGAGGYTF.